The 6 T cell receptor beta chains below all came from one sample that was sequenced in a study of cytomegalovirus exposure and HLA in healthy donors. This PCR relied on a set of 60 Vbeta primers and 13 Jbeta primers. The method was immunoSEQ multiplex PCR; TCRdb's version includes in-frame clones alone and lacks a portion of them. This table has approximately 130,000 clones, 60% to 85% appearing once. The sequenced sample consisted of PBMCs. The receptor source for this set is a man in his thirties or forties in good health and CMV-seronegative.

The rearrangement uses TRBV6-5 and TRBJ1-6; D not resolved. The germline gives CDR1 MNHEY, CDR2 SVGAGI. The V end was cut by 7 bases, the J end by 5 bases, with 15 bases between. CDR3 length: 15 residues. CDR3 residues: CASKTLHRNNSPLHF. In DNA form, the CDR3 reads TGTGCCAGCAAAACCCTCCACAGAAATAATTCACCCCTCCACTTT.

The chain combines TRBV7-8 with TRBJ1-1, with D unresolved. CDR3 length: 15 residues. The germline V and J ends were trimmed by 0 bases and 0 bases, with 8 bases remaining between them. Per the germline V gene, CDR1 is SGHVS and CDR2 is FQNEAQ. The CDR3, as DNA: TGTGCCAGCAGCTTAGCCGGCAGGATGAACACTGAAGCTTTCTTT. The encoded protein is CASSLAGRMNTEAFF. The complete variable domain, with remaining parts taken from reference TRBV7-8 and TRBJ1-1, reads GAGVSQSPRYKVAKRGQDVALRCDPISGHVSLFWYQQALGQGPEFLTYFQNEAQLDKSGLPSDRFFAERPEGSVSTLKIQRTQQEDSAVYLCASSLAGRMNTEAFFGQGTRLTVV.

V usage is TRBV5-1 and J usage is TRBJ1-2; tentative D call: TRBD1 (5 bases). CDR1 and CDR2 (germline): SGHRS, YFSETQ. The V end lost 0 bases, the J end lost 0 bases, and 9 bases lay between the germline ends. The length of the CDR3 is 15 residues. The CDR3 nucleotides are TGCGCCAGCAGCTTGGGGACATTGTCTAACTATGGCTACACCTTC. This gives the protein CASSLGTLSNYGYTF.

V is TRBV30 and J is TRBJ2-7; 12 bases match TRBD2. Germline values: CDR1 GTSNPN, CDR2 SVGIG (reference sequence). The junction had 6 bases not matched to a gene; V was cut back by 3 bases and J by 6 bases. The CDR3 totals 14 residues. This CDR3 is CAWSPSGGDIEQYV. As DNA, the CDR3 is TGTGCCTGGAGCCCTAGCGGGGGGGATATCGAGCAGTACGTC.

DNA of the CDR3: TGCGCCAGCAGCCATGGCGGGATTCAGTCCAATGAGCAGTTCTTC. Translated: CASSHGGIQSNEQFF. V and J are TRBV4-3 and TRBJ2-1; possibly TRBD2 for D (6 bases). CDR1 is LGHNA, CDR2 YSLEER, per germline. With 3 bases removed from V and 6 bases from J, the gap between germline ends came to 15 bases. This CDR3 has 15 amino acids.

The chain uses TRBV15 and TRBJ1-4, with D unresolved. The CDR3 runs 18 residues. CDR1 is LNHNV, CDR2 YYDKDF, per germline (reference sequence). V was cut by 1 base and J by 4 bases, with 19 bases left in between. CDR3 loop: CATSRGLGGYLSNEKLFF. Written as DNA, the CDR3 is TGTGCCACCAGCAGAGGACTGGGAGGATATCTCAGTAATGAAAAACTGTTTTTT.